This T cell receptor beta chain is drawn from a study of blood T cell repertoires in COVID-19. For the study at large: COVID-19 samples collected from the United States, Italy and Spain covered acute and convalescent phases.

TCRdb keeps only in-frame clones here, not all; method: immunoSEQ multiplex PCR. The sample includes approximately 130,000 clones, about 87% of them seen just once. CDR1 is MGHRA, CDR2 YSYEKL, per germline. This CDR3 comprises 13 residues. V lost 4 bases to trimming and J lost 1 base, with 4 bases between them. This clonotype was obtained from a woman aged 50 to 60 with acute or convalescent COVID-19. Material: peripheral blood. The V gene is TRBV4-1, the J gene TRBJ2-2; no definite D call. The CDR3 is CASSLLNTGELFF. In DNA, the CDR3 is TGCGCCAGCAGCCTCCTGAACACCGGGGAGCTGTTTTTT.